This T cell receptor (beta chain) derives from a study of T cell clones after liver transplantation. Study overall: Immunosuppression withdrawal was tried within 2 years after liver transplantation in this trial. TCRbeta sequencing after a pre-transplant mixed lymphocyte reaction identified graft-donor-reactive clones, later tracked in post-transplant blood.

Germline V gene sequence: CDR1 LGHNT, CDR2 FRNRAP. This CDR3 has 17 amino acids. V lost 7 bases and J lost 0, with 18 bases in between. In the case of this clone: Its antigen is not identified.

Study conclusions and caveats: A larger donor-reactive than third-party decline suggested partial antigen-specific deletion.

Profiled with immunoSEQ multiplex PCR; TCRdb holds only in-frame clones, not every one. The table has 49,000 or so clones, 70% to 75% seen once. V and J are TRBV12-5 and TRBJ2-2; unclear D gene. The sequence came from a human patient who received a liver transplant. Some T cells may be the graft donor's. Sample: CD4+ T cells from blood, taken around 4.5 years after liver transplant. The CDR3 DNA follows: TGTGCTAGTGCCTTGCAGAAATCTACTACGAACACCGGGGAGCTGTTTTTT. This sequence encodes CASALQKSTTNTGELFF.